This record looks at one T cell receptor beta chain sequence and its context. This entry comes from a study of T cells in Graves' hyperthyroidism and ophthalmopathy. Researchers amplified the TCR beta CDR3 regions from RNA transcripts. TCR CDR3 regions were first amplified by RT-PCR with HTBI primers. TCRdb fed the multiplex PCR reads into MiXCR, producing one record per CDR3 protein. The sample lists about 500,000 distinct CDR3 sequences; 46% were seen once. CDR3 length: 15 amino acids. V shed 1 base and J 2 bases; nucleotides not matched to a gene: 4. Germline V gives CDR1 SGHDN, CDR2 FVKESK. V usage is TRBV14 and J usage is TRBJ2-7; 8 bases align to TRBD2. This clonotype was obtained from an adult woman with Graves' disease, either hyperthyroidism or ophthalmopathy (not recorded which). Material: peripheral blood or thyroid tissue (not recorded which). The CDR3 DNA reads as TGTGCCAGCAGCCAAGTATTAGCGGGAACCTACGAGCAGTACTTC. This gives the protein CASSQVLAGTYEQYF.